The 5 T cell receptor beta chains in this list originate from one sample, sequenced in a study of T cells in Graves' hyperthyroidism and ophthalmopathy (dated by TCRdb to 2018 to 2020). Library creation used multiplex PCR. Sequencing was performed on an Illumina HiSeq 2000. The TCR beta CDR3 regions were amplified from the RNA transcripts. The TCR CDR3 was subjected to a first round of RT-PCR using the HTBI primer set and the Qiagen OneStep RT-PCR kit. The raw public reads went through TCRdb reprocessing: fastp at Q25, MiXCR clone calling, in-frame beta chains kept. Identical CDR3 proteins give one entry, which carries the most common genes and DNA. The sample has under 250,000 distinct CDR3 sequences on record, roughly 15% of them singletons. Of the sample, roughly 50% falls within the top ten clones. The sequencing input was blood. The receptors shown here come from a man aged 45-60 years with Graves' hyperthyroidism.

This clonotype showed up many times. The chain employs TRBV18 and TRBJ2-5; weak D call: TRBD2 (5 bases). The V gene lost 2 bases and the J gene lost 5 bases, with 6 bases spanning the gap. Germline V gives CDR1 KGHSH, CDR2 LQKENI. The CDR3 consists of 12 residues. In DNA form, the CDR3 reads TGTGCCAGCTCACCATCGGGGGAGACCCAGTACTTC. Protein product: CASSPSGETQYF. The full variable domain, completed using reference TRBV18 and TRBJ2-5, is NAGVMQNPRHLVRRRGQEARLRCSPMKGHSHVYWYRQLPEEGLKFMVYLQKENIIDESGMPKERFSAEFPKEGPSILRIQQVVRGDSAAYFCASSPSGETQYFGPGTRLLVL.

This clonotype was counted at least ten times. The CDR3 sequence is CASSLDGASDQETQYF. As DNA, the CDR3 is TGTGCCAGCAGTTTAGATGGGGCTAGCGACCAAGAGACCCAGTACTTC. J is TRBJ2-5 and V is TRBV12-3 or TRBV12-4, with a weak D call TRBD2 (6 bases). The V and J ends lost 1 base and 0 bases respectively, with 12 bases between them. The CDR3 consists of 16 residues.

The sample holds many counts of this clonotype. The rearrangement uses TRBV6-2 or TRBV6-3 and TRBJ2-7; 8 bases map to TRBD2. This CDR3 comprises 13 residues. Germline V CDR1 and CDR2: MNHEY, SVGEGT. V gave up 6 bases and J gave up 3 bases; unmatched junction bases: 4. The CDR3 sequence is CASRTGTSYEQYF. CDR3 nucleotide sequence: TGTGCCAGCAGAACCGGGACTAGCTACGAGCAGTACTTC.

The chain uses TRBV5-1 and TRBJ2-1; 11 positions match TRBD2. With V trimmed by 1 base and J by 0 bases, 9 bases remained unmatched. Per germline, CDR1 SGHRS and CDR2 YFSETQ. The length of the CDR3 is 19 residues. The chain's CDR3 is CASSLWGLADPSSYNEQFF. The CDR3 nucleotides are TGCGCCAGCAGCTTGTGGGGACTAGCGGATCCCAGCTCCTACAATGAGCAGTTCTTC. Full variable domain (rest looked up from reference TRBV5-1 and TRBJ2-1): KAGVTQTPRYLIKTRGQQVTLSCSPISGHRSVSWYQQTPGQGLQFLFEYFSETQRNKGNFPGRFSGRQFSNSRSEMNVSTLELGDSALYLCASSLWGLADPSSYNEQFFGPGTRLTVL.

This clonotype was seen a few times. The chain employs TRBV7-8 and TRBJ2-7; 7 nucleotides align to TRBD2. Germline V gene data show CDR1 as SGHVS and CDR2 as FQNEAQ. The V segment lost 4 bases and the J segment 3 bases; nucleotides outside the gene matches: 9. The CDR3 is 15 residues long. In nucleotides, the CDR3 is TGTGCCAGCAGCTACTCCGGGACTACGGACTACGAGCAGTACTTC. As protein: CASSYSGTTDYEQYF.